This T cell receptor (beta chain) was captured in a study of molecular identifiers for immune sequencing clone quantification (dated by TCRdb to the late 2010s). Broadly, across the study: For a replicate experiment, the RNA from either around 20,000 or 100,000 naive CD8 T cells was divided into five aliquots, and four of those aliquots went on to sequencing. This methods study used CD8 T cells to benchmark TCR RNA copy counting and molecular-identifier clustering-based TCR repertoire sequencing (MIDCIRS).

Summary of the overall study and its limitations: A single cell's worth of spiked-in Jurkat TCR RNA was reported detectable even among around 1 million naive CD8 T cells. When barcode sub-clustering was not used, chimeric consensus sequences inflated TCR diversity, with chimeras reaching as high as 47%. Spiked-in Jurkat TCR RNA (about ten copies' worth), which is not part of the donor repertoire, was contained in the naive libraries. Clones above 20 RNA copies held over 99% of molecules in CMV-specific effector cells but under 1% in naive cells. Approximately 3.1 recovered TCR RNA copies per cell were obtained by modeling, versus approximately 10 by digital PCR, implying a capture efficiency of 30% to 35%. Highly expanded clone sizes could be underestimated if identical TCR molecules share a barcode.

This clonotype was found a few times. No antigen is known for it. Within one base of it there is no much larger clone, and no base qualities were kept. Libraries were built with PCR. The sample was run on a NextSeq 500. Bulk TCR libraries were prepared as previously described, using TCR primers listed in Table S5. The Qiagen AllPrep DNA/RNA kit was used to purify total RNA. Before analysis, reads from multiple sequencing runs of the same library were pooled. The study's processing was this. Reads were retained only if an exact TCR constant sequence was present, and the retained reads were trimmed to 150 nt and grouped according to their 12-nt molecular barcodes. Reads in each barcode group were sub-clustered using a 15% Levenshtein threshold, and a quality-weighted consensus sequence was built for each RNA molecule. Non-functional sequences were excluded, and lower-count sequences lying one edit away from another sequence were also excluded. Based on a fit of two negative binomial distributions, barcode sub-clusters having less than 20% of the maximum read count were discarded. TCRdb reprocessing: public reads trimmed at Q25 with fastp, clones called with MiXCR, in-frame beta chains kept. Entries are consolidated by CDR3 protein sequence, retaining the most common genes and DNA. The V and J calls reflect TCRdb's pipeline rather than the authors' work. This sample gives roughly 100,000 distinct CDR3 sequences in total; around 30% of them show up just once. The ten largest make up over 8% of the sample.

Libraries of naive CD8 T cells were built from 20,000 to 1,000,000 sorted cells, with 10%, 30% or 50% of the purified RNA used. Naive CD8 T cells, defined as CD8+CD4-CCR7+CD45RA+, were FACS-sorted into RLT Plus buffer on a BD FACSAria II. To test detection sensitivity, Jurkat RNA equivalent to approximately ten TCR copies was spiked into samples of about 17,000-1,100,000 naive CD8 T cells. Enrichment of CD8 T cells was done with RosetteSep CD8+ T Cell Enrichment Cocktail plus Ficoll-Paque, and ACK red cell lysis came afterward. CDR1 and CDR2, per the germline V gene (reference sequence), are LNHDA and SQIVND. The CDR3, cysteine through phenylalanine, is 15 amino acids long. The entry retains the CDR3 DNA only, 45 bases that are in frame from base 1. Relative to germline, V is missing 3 bases and J is missing 5 bases, with 3 bases of the junction outside any gene match.

The chain couples TRBV19 to TRBJ2-1; 11 bases in between match TRBD2. The source is a human donor in good health. Some libraries in this study had Jurkat cell RNA spiked in. The sequenced material came from naive CD8+ T cells from blood, with Jurkat cell RNA spiked in. This sample's cell subset or site label indicates: FACS-sorted CD8+CD4-CCR7+CD45RA+ naive T cells. The CDR3 corresponds to CASSILAGGHNEQFF. In nucleotides, the sequence is TGTGCCAGTAGTATCCTAGCGGGGGGCCACAATGAGCAGTTCTTC.